This T cell receptor (beta chain) came from a study of early T cells in non-severe SARS-CoV-2 infection. This clonotype was seen repeatedly, ten times or more. Attachment of unique molecular identifiers to individual cDNA molecules was performed. TCRdb re-called the 5' RACE reads through MiXCR, storing one row per CDR3 protein. The sample consists of tens of thousands of distinct CDR3 sequences, 9% of them appearing once. V was shortened by 0 bases and J by 5 bases, with 4 bases between the two germline ends. The germline V gene encodes CDR1 MNHEY and CDR2 SVGAGI. There are 12 residues in the CDR3. This chain connects TRBV6-5 to TRBJ1-1; D not certain. The TCR comes from an adult who was a healthcare worker with PCR-confirmed SARS-CoV-2 infection or an uninfected control (not recorded which). Material for sequencing was whole blood. CDR3 nucleotide sequence: TGTGCCAGCAGTTACTCCGCTACTGAAGCTTTCTTT. Its translation: CASSYSATEAFF.